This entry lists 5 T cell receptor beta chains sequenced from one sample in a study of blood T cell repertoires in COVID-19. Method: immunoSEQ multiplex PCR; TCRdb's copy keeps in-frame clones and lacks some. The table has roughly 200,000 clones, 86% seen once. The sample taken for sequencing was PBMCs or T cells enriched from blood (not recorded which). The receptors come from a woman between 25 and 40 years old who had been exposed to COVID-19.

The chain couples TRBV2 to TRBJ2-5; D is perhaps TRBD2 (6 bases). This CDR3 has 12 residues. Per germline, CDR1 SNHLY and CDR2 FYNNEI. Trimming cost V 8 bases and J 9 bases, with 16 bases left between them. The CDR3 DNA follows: TGTGCCAGCCGGAGGGACGTAGGGGCCCAGTACTTC. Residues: CASRRDVGAQYF.

The CDR3 loop is CAWSLLAGGNEKLFF. As DNA, the CDR3 is TGTGCCTGGAGTCTCCTGGCAGGGGGCAATGAAAAACTGTTTTTT. V is TRBV30 and J is TRBJ1-4; 8 bases match TRBD1. Germline-derived CDR1 and CDR2 are GTSNPN and SVGIG (reference sequence). The CDR3 runs to 15 residues. After removal of 2 bases from V and 5 bases from J, the junction contained 7 bases not matched to a gene.

The CDR3, as DNA: TGTGCCAGCAGTTTTACGGGGAGGGACGAGCAGTACTTC. It encodes CASSFTGRDEQYF. The chain joins TRBV12-3 or TRBV12-4 to TRBJ2-7; 7 nucleotides align to TRBD2. This CDR3 is built from 13 residues. V dropped 3 bases and J dropped 5; count of bases not matched to a gene: 4.

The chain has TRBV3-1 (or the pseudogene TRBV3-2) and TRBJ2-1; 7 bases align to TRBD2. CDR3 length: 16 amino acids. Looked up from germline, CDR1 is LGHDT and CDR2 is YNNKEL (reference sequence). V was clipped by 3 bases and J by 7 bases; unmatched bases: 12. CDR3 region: CASSQLGSGAGNEQFF. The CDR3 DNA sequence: TGTGCCAGCAGCCAGCTCGGGAGCGGGGCGGGGAATGAGCAGTTCTTC.

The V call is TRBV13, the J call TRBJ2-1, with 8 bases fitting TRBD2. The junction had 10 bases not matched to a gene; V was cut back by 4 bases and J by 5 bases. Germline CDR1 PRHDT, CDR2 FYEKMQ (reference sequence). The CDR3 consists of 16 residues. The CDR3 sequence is CASSSRGGSRHNEQFF. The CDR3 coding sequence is TGTGCCAGCAGCTCCCGGGGGGGGAGTAGGCACAATGAGCAGTTCTTC.